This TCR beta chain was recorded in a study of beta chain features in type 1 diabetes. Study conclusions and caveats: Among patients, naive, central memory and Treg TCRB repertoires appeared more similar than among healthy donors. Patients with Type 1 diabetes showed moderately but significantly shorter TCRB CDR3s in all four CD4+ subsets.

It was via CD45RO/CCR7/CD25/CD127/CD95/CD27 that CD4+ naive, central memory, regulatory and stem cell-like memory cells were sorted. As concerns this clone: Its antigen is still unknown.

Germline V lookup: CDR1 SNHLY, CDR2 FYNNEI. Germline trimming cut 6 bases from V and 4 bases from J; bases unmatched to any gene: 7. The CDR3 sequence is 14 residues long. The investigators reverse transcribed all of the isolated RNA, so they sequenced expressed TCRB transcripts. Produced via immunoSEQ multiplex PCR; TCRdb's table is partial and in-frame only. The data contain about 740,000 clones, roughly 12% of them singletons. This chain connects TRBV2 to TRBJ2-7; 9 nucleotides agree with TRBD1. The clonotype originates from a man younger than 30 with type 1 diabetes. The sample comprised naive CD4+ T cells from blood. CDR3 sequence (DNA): TGTGCCAGCAGCTTGACAGGGGGGAATTACGAGCAGTACTTC. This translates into CASSLTGGNYEQYF.